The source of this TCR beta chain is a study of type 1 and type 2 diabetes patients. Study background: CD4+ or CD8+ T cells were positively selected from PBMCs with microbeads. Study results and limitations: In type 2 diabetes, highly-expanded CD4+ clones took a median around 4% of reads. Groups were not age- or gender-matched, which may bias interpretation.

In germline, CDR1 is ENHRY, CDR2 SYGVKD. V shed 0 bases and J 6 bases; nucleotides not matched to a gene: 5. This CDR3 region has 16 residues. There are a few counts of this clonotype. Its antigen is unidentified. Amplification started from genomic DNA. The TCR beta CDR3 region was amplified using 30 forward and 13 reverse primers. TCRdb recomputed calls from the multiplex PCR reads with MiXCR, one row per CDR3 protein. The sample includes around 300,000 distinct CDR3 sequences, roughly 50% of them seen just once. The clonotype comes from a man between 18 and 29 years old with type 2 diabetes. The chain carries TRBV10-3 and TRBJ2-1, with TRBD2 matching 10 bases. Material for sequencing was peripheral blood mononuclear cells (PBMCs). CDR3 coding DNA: TGTGCCATCAGTGAGTCGGAAGCTAGCGGGAGCAATGAGCAGTTCTTC. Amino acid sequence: CAISESEASGSNEQFF.